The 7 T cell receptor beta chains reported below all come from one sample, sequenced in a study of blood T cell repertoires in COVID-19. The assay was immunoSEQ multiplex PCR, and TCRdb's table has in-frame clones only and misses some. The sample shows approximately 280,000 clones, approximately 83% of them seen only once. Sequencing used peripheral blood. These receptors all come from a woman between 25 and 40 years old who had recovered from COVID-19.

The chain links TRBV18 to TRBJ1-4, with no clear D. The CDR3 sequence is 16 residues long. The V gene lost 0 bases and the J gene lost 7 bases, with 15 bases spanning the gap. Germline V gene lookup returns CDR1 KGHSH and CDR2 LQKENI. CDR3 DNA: TGTGCCAGCTCACCACCGGAGGCCCGACCTGTTGAAAAACTGTTTTTT. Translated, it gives CASSPPEARPVEKLFF.

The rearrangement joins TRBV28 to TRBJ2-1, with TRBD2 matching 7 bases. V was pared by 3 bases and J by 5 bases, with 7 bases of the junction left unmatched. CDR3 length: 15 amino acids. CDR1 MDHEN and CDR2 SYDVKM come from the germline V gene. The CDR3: CASSLAGAGNNEQFF. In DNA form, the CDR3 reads TGTGCCAGCAGTTTGGCGGGAGCTGGGAACAATGAGCAGTTCTTC.

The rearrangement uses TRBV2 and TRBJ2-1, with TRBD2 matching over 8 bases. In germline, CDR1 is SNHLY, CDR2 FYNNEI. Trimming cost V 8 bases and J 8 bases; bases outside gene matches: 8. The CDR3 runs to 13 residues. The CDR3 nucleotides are TGTGCCAGCGGGAACCTGCGGGGGGATGAGCAGTTCTTC. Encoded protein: CASGNLRGDEQFF.

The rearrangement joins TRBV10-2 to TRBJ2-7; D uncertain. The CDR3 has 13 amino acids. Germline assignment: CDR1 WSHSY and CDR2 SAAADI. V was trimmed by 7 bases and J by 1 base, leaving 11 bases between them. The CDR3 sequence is CASKYSGSYEQYF. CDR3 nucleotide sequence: TGCGCCAGCAAATACAGTGGATCCTACGAGCAGTACTTC.

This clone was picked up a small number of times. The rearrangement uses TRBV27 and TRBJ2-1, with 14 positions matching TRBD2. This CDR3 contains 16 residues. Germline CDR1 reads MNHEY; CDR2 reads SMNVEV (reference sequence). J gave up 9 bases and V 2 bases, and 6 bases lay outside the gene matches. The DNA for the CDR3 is TGTGCCAGCAGTTTACCGGGACTAGCGGGAGTGGGTGAGCAGTTCTTC. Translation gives CASSLPGLAGVGEQFF.

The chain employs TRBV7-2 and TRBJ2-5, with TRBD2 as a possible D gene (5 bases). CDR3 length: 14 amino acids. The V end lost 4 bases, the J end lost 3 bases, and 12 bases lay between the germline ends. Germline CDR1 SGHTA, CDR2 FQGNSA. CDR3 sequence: CASSSQSGKETQYF. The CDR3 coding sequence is TGTGCCAGCAGCTCCCAGTCCGGGAAAGAGACCCAGTACTTC.

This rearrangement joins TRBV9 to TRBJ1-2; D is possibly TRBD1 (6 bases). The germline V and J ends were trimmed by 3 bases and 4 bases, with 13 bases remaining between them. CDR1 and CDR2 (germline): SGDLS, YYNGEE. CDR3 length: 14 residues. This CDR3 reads CASSGTGSGYGYTF. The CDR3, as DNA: TGTGCCAGCAGCGGAACAGGGTCCGGCTATGGCTACACCTTC. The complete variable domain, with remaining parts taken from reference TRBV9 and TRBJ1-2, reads DSGVTQTPKHLITATGQRVTLRCSPRSGDLSVYWYQQSLDQGLQFLIQYYNGEERAKGNILERFSAQQFPDLHSELNLSSLELGDSALYFCASSGTGSGYGYTFGSGTRLTVV.